This T cell receptor (beta chain) was observed in a study of blood T cell repertoires in COVID-19. Overall study context: Acute and convalescent COVID-19 samples came from the United States, Italy and Spain. T cells, B-cell-depleted T cells, or PBMCs supplied cDNA or gDNA.

Per the authors' pipeline: Amplified reference gene primers provided the basis for estimating nucleated cell counts. Measured with immunoSEQ multiplex PCR; TCRdb has only the in-frame clones, and not every one. V and J calls and clone size are as listed in that table; D and trimming were resolved from the DNA. This sample has over 95,000 clones; about 88% occur once, and the top ten carry less than 3.5%. V lost 1 base to trimming and J lost 5 bases, with 7 bases between them. Germline V gene lookup returns CDR1 SGHNT and CDR2 YENEEA. The CDR3 extends over 13 amino acids. This TCR was recovered from a man aged 40-50 years with acute or convalescent COVID-19. This sequence joins TRBV11-3 and TRBJ2-3, with D uncertain. What was sequenced was peripheral blood. The chain's CDR3 is CASSLVNGDTQYF. The DNA of the CDR3 is TGTGCCAGCAGCTTAGTCAACGGAGATACGCAGTATTTT.